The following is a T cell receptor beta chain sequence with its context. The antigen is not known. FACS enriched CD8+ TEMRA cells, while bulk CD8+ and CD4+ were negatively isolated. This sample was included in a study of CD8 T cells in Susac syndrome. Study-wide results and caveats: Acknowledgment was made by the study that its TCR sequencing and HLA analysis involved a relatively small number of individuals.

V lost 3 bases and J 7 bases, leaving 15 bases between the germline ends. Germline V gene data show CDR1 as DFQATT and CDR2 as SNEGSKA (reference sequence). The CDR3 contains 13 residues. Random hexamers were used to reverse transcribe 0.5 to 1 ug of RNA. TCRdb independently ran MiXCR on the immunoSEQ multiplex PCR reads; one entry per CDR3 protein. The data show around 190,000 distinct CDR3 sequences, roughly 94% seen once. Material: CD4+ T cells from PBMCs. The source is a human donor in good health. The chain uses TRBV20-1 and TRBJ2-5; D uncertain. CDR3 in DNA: TGCAGTGCTAGGGAATCCCTGGATAGGACCCAGTACTTC. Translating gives CSARESLDRTQYF.